These 19 T cell receptor beta chains came from one sample sequenced in a study of shared clonotypes between healthy human individuals. TCRdb keeps only in-frame clones here, not all; method: immunoSEQ multiplex PCR. The table shows 1,400,000 or so clones, with approximately 98.5% occurring only once. Sequencing input: naive CD4+ T cells sorted from blood. Documented subset: CD45RA+ positively selected. The receptors were sampled from a man aged 25 to 45 in good health.

There are a few counts of this clone. V usage is TRBV10-1 and J usage is TRBJ2-1; a weak D match, TRBD1 (5 bases). V gave up 3 bases and J gave up 2 bases, with 11 bases separating them. This CDR3 has 15 amino acids. Germline V gene sequence: CDR1 WNHNN, CDR2 SYGVQD (reference sequence). CDR3 residues: CASSDWGRAYNEQFF. CDR3 in DNA: TGCGCCAGCAGTGACTGGGGCAGGGCCTACAATGAGCAGTTCTTC.

The rearrangement links TRBV6-4 to TRBJ2-3; the D gene is possibly TRBD1 (6 bases). The CDR3 contains 20 residues. CDR1 MRHNA and CDR2 SNTAGT come from the germline V gene. V was shortened by 7 bases and J by 0 bases, with 29 bases between the two germline ends. The CDR3 is CASNLGQSGSDSTSTDTQYF. The DNA of the CDR3 is TGTGCCAGCAACCTCGGACAGTCTGGTTCGGATTCCACTAGCACAGATACGCAGTATTTT.

Of note for this clone: In the same sample, other DNA sequences code for this CDR3. The chain recombines TRBV9 with TRBJ2-3; tentatively, D is TRBD1 or TRBD2 (5 bases each). This CDR3 has 15 residues. Between the trimmed V and J ends, which lost 0 bases and 1 base, there was a span of 9 bases. Germline CDR1 and CDR2: SGDLS and YYNGEE. CDR3 sequence: CASSVVGAGTDTQYF. The CDR3 DNA reads TGTGCCAGCAGCGTAGTCGGGGCAGGCACAGATACGCAGTATTTT. The variable domain in full, with the rest retrieved from reference TRBV9 and TRBJ2-3, is DSGVTQTPKHLITATGQRVTLRCSPRSGDLSVYWYQQSLDQGLQFLIQYYNGEERAKGNILERFSAQQFPDLHSELNLSSLELGDSALYFCASSVVGAGTDTQYFGPGTRLTVL.

The chain joins TRBV21-1 to TRBJ2-1; TRBD2, the table's D call, was not compared with the DNA. TRBV21-1 counts as a pseudogene. The CDR3 runs to 16 residues. CDR3 loop: CASSGRTSGRDNEQFF. The CDR3 DNA reads TGTGCCAGCAGCGGCCGGACTAGCGGGAGGGACAATGAGCAGTTCTTC.

The rearrangement uses TRBV25-1 and TRBJ2-7; 8 positions agree with TRBD2. The V gene end was trimmed by 4 bases and the J gene end by 0 bases; junction bases not matched to a gene: 5. The CDR3 loop spans 15 amino acids. Germline V gene sequence: CDR1 MGHDK, CDR2 SYGVNS. This CDR3 is CASSAPGLVSYEQYF. The CDR3 DNA reads as TGTGCCAGCAGTGCACCGGGACTAGTCTCCTACGAGCAGTACTTC.

The chain couples TRBV5-6 to TRBJ2-7, with TRBD2 matching over 8 bases. This CDR3 contains 14 residues. CDR1 and CDR2 from the germline V gene are SGHDT and YYEEEE. Trimming removed 4 bases from V and 2 bases from J; junction bases left unmatched: 5. The CDR3 is CASSLSGTTYEQYF. The CDR3 DNA is TGTGCCAGCAGCCTTAGCGGGACTACCTACGAGCAGTACTTC.

The J gene is TRBJ2-1, the V gene TRBV7-6; D is undetermined. Germline V gene lookup returns CDR1 SGHVS and CDR2 FNYEAQ. The CDR3 extends over 13 amino acids. V lost 2 bases, J lost 2 bases, and 4 bases lay in between. CDR3 loop: CASSLLTYNEQFF. CDR3 in DNA: TGTGCCAGCAGCTTATTGACCTACAATGAGCAGTTCTTC.

A remark on this clone: Mismatch with germline at one junction end may stem from a read error. The chain joins TRBV7-7 to TRBJ2-2; 15 nucleotides agree with TRBD2. Germline lookup yields CDR1 SSHAT and CDR2 FNYEAQ (reference sequence). The CDR3 sequence is 19 residues long. CDR3 nucleotides: TGTGCTAGCAGCTACTTTAGGACTAGCGGGAGGGCGAGCACCGGGGAGCTGTTTTTT. It yields the protein CASSYFRTSGRASTGELFF.

The J gene is TRBJ2-7, the V gene TRBV11-2; 10 nucleotides line up with TRBD2. Per the germline V gene, CDR1 is SGHAT and CDR2 is FQNNGV. CDR3 length: 15 amino acids. J was trimmed by 6 bases and V by 1 base; bases with no gene match: 6. CDR3 nucleotide sequence: TGTGCCAGCAGCTTAGGGGGACTAGCGTCTGCCGAGCAGTACTTC. Encoded protein: CASSLGGLASAEQYF.

V is TRBV28 and J is TRBJ2-4; D may match TRBD1 or TRBD2 (6 bases each). The CDR3 contains 16 residues. Germline lookup yields CDR1 MDHEN and CDR2 SYDVKM. V was clipped by 3 bases and J by 0 bases, with 12 bases between them. The CDR3, as DNA: TGTGCCAGCAGTTTCACAGGGACTGTAGCCAAAAACATTCAGTACTTC. It translates to CASSFTGTVAKNIQYF.

The V gene is TRBV19, the J gene TRBJ2-1; 12 nucleotides line up with TRBD2. CDR1 and CDR2 from the germline V gene are LNHDA and SQIVND (reference sequence). There are 16 residues in the CDR3. Losses at the gene ends were 10 bases for V and 8 bases for J; bases not matched to a gene: 15. The CDR3 is CANPSGRDSRNDEQFF. CDR3 sequence (DNA): TGTGCCAACCCTAGCGGGAGGGACTCCCGAAACGATGAGCAGTTCTTC.

This chain uses TRBV6-5 with TRBJ1-2; TRBD1 is a possible D gene (5 bases). CDR1 and CDR2 (germline): MNHEY, SVGAGI. The CDR3 has 12 residues. V was pared by 2 bases and J by 6 bases, with 7 bases between. The CDR3 loop is CASSYAGNGYTF. CDR3 DNA sequence: TGTGCCAGCAGTTACGCAGGGAATGGCTACACCTTC.

The chain links TRBV5-1 to TRBJ2-3; possible D gene TRBD2, 6 bases. This CDR3 region has 15 residues. Trimming removed 4 bases at V and 2 bases at J, with 14 bases between. CDR1 and CDR2 (germline): SGHRS, YFSETQ. CDR3 DNA: TGCGCCAGCAGCCCCGGGAGACCTTACACAGATACGCAGTATTTT. Translation: CASSPGRPYTDTQYF.

The V and J genes are TRBV4-1 and TRBJ2-7; 11 nucleotides align to TRBD2. CDR1 is MGHRA and CDR2 is YSYEKL in the germline V gene. Trimming at V came to 0 bases and at J to 1 base, leaving 5 bases not matched to a gene. The CDR3 contains 17 residues. The CDR3 DNA reads TGCGCCAGCAGCCAAGACCGGGTAGCGGGAGGGTCCTACGAGCAGTACTTC. This translates into CASSQDRVAGGSYEQYF.

This chain uses TRBV13 with TRBJ1-4; 8 bases line up with TRBD1. Looked up from germline, CDR1 is PRHDT and CDR2 is FYEKMQ (reference sequence). Germline trimming cut 2 bases from V and 8 bases from J; bases unmatched to any gene: 4. The CDR3 extends over 14 amino acids. The CDR3 here is CASSLWTGREKLFF. CDR3 nucleotide sequence: TGTGCCAGCAGCTTATGGACAGGGAGAGAAAAACTGTTTTTT. The full variable domain, completed using reference TRBV13 and TRBJ1-4, is AAGVIQSPRHLIKEKRETATLKCYPIPRHDTVYWYQQGPGQDPQFLISFYEKMQSDKGSIPDRFSAQQFSDYHSELNMSSLELGDSALYFCASSLWTGREKLFFGSGTQLSVL.

The chain joins TRBV29-1 to TRBJ2-3; 7 bases match TRBD1. CDR3 length: 12 amino acids. Germline V lookup: CDR1 SQVTM, CDR2 ANQGSEA. Trimming at V came to 6 bases and at J to 4 bases, leaving 4 bases not matched to a gene. CDR3 protein: CSVYRGSDTQYF. CDR3 coding DNA: TGCAGCGTCTACAGGGGATCAGATACGCAGTATTTT.

J is TRBJ1-6 and V is TRBV28; the match to TRBD1 covers 8 bases. Trimming took 2 bases from V and 12 from J; bases not matched to a gene: 12. The CDR3 contains 16 residues. Germline loops: CDR1 MDHEN, CDR2 SYDVKM. The DNA of the CDR3 is TGTGCCAGCAGTTTACTGATAACCGGACAGGGCCAACCCCTCCACTTT. It specifies CASSLLITGQGQPLHF.

The chain links TRBV9 to TRBJ1-1, with 8 nucleotides matching TRBD1. The ends lost 0 bases at V and 11 bases at J; junction bases unmatched: 3. CDR1 and CDR2 from the germline V gene are SGDLS and YYNGEE. The CDR3 extends over 12 amino acids. This CDR3 is CASSVEGQGAFF. CDR3 sequence (DNA): TGTGCCAGCAGCGTAGAAGGACAGGGTGCTTTCTTT.

The gene calls are TRBV6-5 and TRBJ2-5; TRBD2 is a possible D gene (6 bases). Deletions cut 7 bases from V and 7 bases from J, with 22 bases between. This CDR3 has 15 amino acids. Germline V gene data show CDR1 as MNHEY and CDR2 as SVGAGI. DNA for the CDR3: TGTGCCAGCACGGATTACGCGGGACCCGAGGGGACCCAGTACTTC. This encodes CASTDYAGPEGTQYF.